These 10 T cell receptor beta chains came from one sample sequenced in a study of shared clonotypes between healthy human individuals. The method was immunoSEQ multiplex PCR; TCRdb's version includes in-frame clones alone and lacks a portion of them. The sample contains approximately 2.5 million clones, 85% to 95% of which appear only once. The sequenced sample was naive CD4+ T cells sorted from blood. The subset is: CD45RA+ positively selected. The receptors originated from a young man in good health.

The rearrangement links TRBV5-1 to TRBJ2-3, with a possible D match to TRBD2 (7 bases). Germline V gene data show CDR1 as SGHRS and CDR2 as YFSETQ. The CDR3 spans 15 residues. V was shortened by 3 bases and J by 3 bases, with 14 bases between the two germline ends. The CDR3 loop reads CASSSYREGTDTQYF. CDR3 in DNA: TGCGCCAGCAGCTCGTACAGGGAGGGGACAGATACGCAGTATTTT.

The chain combines TRBV10-1 with TRBJ2-2; D might be TRBD2 (6 bases). The CDR3 loop spans 15 amino acids. Looked up from germline, CDR1 is WNHNN and CDR2 is SYGVQD (reference sequence). V dropped 6 bases and J dropped 5 bases, with 16 bases sitting between them. The CDR3 nucleotides read TGCGCCAGCAGAGTAACCAGGGAGGCGACCGGGGAGCTGTTTTTT. Amino acids: CASRVTREATGELFF.

This chain links TRBV5-4 with TRBJ1-1; no definite D call. The CDR3 contains 15 residues. The V end lost 0 bases, the J end lost 1 base, and 10 bases lay between the germline ends. Germline V gene sequence: CDR1 SGHNT, CDR2 YYREEE (reference sequence). The CDR3: CASSLEWQTNTEAFF. The CDR3 DNA reads as TGTGCCAGCAGCTTGGAGTGGCAGACGAACACTGAAGCTTTCTTT.

The V and J genes are TRBV7-9 and TRBJ1-2; 8 bases are shared with TRBD1. The CDR3 is 15 residues long. V lost 5 bases to trimming and J lost 0 bases; unmatched junction nucleotides: 5. The germline CDR1 and CDR2 sequences are SEHNR and FQNEAQ (reference sequence). CDR3 amino acids: CASSPGTGANYGYTF. The DNA for the CDR3 is TGTGCCAGCAGCCCGGGGACAGGAGCTAACTATGGCTACACCTTC.

The rearrangement uses TRBV2 and TRBJ1-6, with TRBD1 identical over 7 bases. V shed 9 bases and J 8 bases; nucleotides not matched to a gene: 10. Looked up from germline, CDR1 is SNHLY and CDR2 is FYNNEI. This CDR3 spans 14 amino acids. The CDR3 protein is CASLRQGRDSPLHF. CDR3 nucleotides: TGTGCCAGTCTCCGACAGGGAAGAGATTCACCCCTCCACTTT.

J is TRBJ2-3 and V is TRBV9; the D gene is possibly TRBD1 (7 bases). The V end was cut by 2 bases, the J end by 0 bases, with 19 bases between. Germline values: CDR1 SGDLS, CDR2 YYNGEE. The CDR3 has 18 amino acids. As DNA, the CDR3 is TGTGCCAGCAGCGTGTCCCGGGGGACAGACCGTAGCACAGATACGCAGTATTTT. Translated: CASSVSRGTDRSTDTQYF.

The chain recombines TRBV5-4 with TRBJ1-2; 9 bases are shared with TRBD1. Germline-derived CDR1 and CDR2 are SGHNT and YYREEE (reference sequence). The CDR3 is made up of 15 amino acids. The V gene end was trimmed by 0 bases and the J gene end by 6 bases; junction bases not matched to a gene: 6. CDR3 nucleotide sequence: TGTGCCAGCAGCTTGGTACAGGGGGCGTTTAATGGCTACACCTTC. Translating gives CASSLVQGAFNGYTF.

The chain combines TRBV25-1 with TRBJ1-4; the D gene is possibly TRBD1 (6 bases). Trimming left V 2 bases short and J 8 bases short, with 15 bases between. Germline loops: CDR1 MGHDK, CDR2 SYGVNS. CDR3 size: 15 residues. CDR3 nucleotides: TGTGCCAGCAGTGAAGGGTACAGGGTGGCAGAAAAACTGTTTTTT. It specifies CASSEGYRVAEKLFF.

The chain is built from TRBV5-1 and TRBJ2-7; 9 bases fit TRBD1. Per germline, CDR1 SGHRS and CDR2 YFSETQ. The V segment lost 3 bases and the J segment 2 bases; nucleotides outside the gene matches: 3. This CDR3 contains 14 residues. CDR3 nucleotides: TGCGCCAGCAGCTGGACAGGGGCCACCTACGAGCAGTACTTC. Residues: CASSWTGATYEQYF.

In the case of this clone: One junction end does not reproduce the germline sequence, and a read error may be involved. CDR3 protein: CASSLGGGVGELFF. The CDR3 DNA sequence: TGTGCTAGCAGCTTAGGGGGCGGAGTCGGGGAGCTGTTTTTT. The genes are TRBV7-7 and TRBJ2-2; 7 nucleotides align to TRBD1. There are 14 residues in the CDR3. CDR1 and CDR2 (germline): SSHAT, FNYEAQ (reference sequence).